This TCR beta chain is from a study of T cells in Graves' hyperthyroidism and ophthalmopathy. Whole-study context: Specimen type is peripheral blood, collected at initial diagnosis prior to any treatment.

This clonotype was counted many times. Its antigen is not identified. A NOSPECS grade of at least 4, a Clinical Activity Score of at least 3 and duration under 3 months were recorded in ophthalmopathy patients. The PBMCs had their origin in roughly 9.4 ml of fresh peripheral blood. Study results and limitations: Researchers found most expanded thyroid clonotypes above 0.001 in blood as well.

The CDR3 regions of TCR beta were amplified from RNA transcripts. HTBI primers were the set used in a first-round RT-PCR of the TCR CDR3. TCRdb reprocessed the multiplex PCR reads via MiXCR and lists one record per CDR3 protein. The sample lists approximately 620,000 distinct CDR3 sequences, roughly 15% occurring once. Germline-derived CDR1 and CDR2 are SGHDT and YYEEEE. The length of the CDR3 is 14 residues. Trimming cost V 0 bases and J 3 bases, with 9 bases left between them. The TCR comes from a woman aged 40 to 50 with Graves' ophthalmopathy. This chain joins TRBV5-6 and TRBJ1-1; D remains unclear. Material: blood. CDR3 nucleotide sequence: TGTGCCAGCAGCTTGGTGGGTTCGTACACTGAAGCTTTCTTT. Its translation is CASSLVGSYTEAFF. Drawing the rest from reference TRBV5-6 and TRBJ1-1, the complete variable domain is DAGVTQSPTHLIKTRGQQVTLRCSPKSGHDTVSWYQQALGQGPQFIFQYYEEEERQRGNFPDRFSGHQFPNYSSELNVNALLLGDSALYLCASSLVGSYTEAFFGQGTRLTVV.